The 26 T cell receptor beta chains given below trace back to one sample, sequenced in a study of CD8+CD57+ T cells in acquired aplastic anemia. Profiling of TCR beta VDJ combinations and CDR3 sequences used genomic DNA as template. TCRdb processed the reads anew with MiXCR; each CDR3 protein has one entry. The data show about 220,000 distinct CDR3 sequences, 34% seen once. The specimen sequenced was sorted CD4+, CD8+, or CD8+CD57+ T cells (not recorded which) from PBMCs. The receptors were gathered from a human donor in good health, serving as a control.

This clonotype has ten or more counts. V usage is TRBV6-1 and J usage is TRBJ2-7, with unresolved D. V lost 7 bases to trimming and J lost 1 base, with 11 bases between them. Germline CDR1 MNHNS, CDR2 SASEGT. CDR3 length: 13 residues. The CDR3 bases are TGTGCCAGCACCTTAACAGAATCCTACGAGCAGTACTTC. It translates to CASTLTESYEQYF.

The sample holds one count of this clonotype. This sequence joins TRBV10-3 and TRBJ1-1; possibly TRBD1 for D (6 bases). V shed 1 base and J shed 11 bases, with 14 bases lying between them. Germline assignment: CDR1 ENHRY and CDR2 SYGVKD. The CDR3 covers 13 residues. The CDR3 loop reads CAISELVQGEAFF. The CDR3 nucleotides read TGTGCCATCAGTGAGTTGGTACAGGGAGAGGCTTTCTTT.

This clonotype was seen ten or more times. The chain carries TRBV20-1 and TRBJ2-5; 7 bases match TRBD2. Germline V lookup: CDR1 DFQATT, CDR2 SNEGSKA (reference sequence). CDR3 length: 16 residues. With 0 bases clipped from V and 2 bases from J, the junction kept 9 bases outside the gene matches. The CDR3 region has the DNA TGCAGTGCTAGAGATTACCAAAGGACTAGTCAAGAGACCCAGTACTTC. This gives the protein CSARDYQRTSQETQYF.

The sample holds a few counts of this clonotype. The chain has TRBV12-3 or TRBV12-4 and TRBJ2-1; no firm D call. Trimming cost V 7 bases and J 6 bases, with 13 bases left between them. CDR3 length equals 13 residues. The CDR3: CASTPDLANEQFF. CDR3 DNA: TGTGCCAGCACACCGGACCTGGCCAATGAGCAGTTCTTC.

This clonotype was detected many times. V and J are TRBV20-1 and TRBJ2-5; 8 bases agree with TRBD1. The germline V gene has CDR1 DFQATT and CDR2 SNEGSKA (reference sequence). The CDR3 loop spans 13 amino acids. Trimming cost V 1 base and J 5 bases; bases outside gene matches: 3. CDR3 DNA sequence: TGCAGTGCTAGAGGGACAGGGACCGAGACCCAGTACTTC. Protein sequence: CSARGTGTETQYF.

This clonotype has a count of ten or more. The genes are TRBV20-1 and TRBJ1-1; D might be TRBD1 (6 bases). The CDR3 loop spans 16 amino acids. V shed 2 bases and J shed 3 bases, with 19 bases lying between them. Per germline, CDR1 DFQATT and CDR2 SNEGSKA (reference sequence). CDR3 DNA: TGCAGTGCTAGATCGGTATGGGACACCAAGGACACTGAAGCTTTCTTT. Amino acid sequence: CSARSVWDTKDTEAFF.

The table lists this clonotype with a few counts. The chain combines TRBV30 with TRBJ1-5; no reliable D call. Between the trimmed V and J ends, which lost 1 base and 2 bases, there was a span of 6 bases. CDR1 is GTSNPN, CDR2 SVGIG, per germline (reference sequence). The CDR3 consists of 13 residues. The CDR3 sequence: CAWSEAGNQPQHF. The CDR3 DNA sequence: TGTGCCTGGAGTGAAGCAGGCAATCAGCCCCAGCATTTT.

This clonotype showed up just a few times. The V gene is TRBV27, the J gene TRBJ2-1, with D perhaps given as TRBD1 or TRBD2 (5 bases each). This CDR3 is 14 amino acids long. The ends were cut back, 4 bases at V and 2 bases at J, with 9 bases in the middle. Per the germline V gene, CDR1 is MNHEY and CDR2 is SMNVEV (reference sequence). The CDR3 DNA reads as TGTGCCAGCAGTTGGGACCTCACCTACAATGAGCAGTTCTTC. Protein product: CASSWDLTYNEQFF.

A note on this clonotype: This could be a read error, since a much larger clone is one nucleotide away. J is TRBJ2-7 and V is TRBV5-1, with D unresolved. Germline CDR1 SGHRS, CDR2 YFSETQ. This CDR3 spans 13 amino acids. The CDR3 protein is CTSSNDPTYEQYF. DNA for the CDR3: TGCACCAGCAGCAACGACCCAACCTACGAGCAGTACTTC.

This clonotype was detected only a few times. The J gene is TRBJ2-5, the V gene TRBV20-1, with TRBD2 matching 15 bases. The ends lost 2 bases at V and 0 bases at J; junction bases unmatched: 10. Germline V gives CDR1 DFQATT, CDR2 SNEGSKA (reference sequence). This CDR3 region has 19 residues. As DNA, the CDR3 is TGCAGTGCTAGAAGGGGACTAGCGGGGGGTTCCCCCTACCAAGAGACCCAGTACTTC. Translation: CSARRGLAGGSPYQETQYF.

Concerning this clonotype: A read error may be the cause here, since a much bigger clone is one base away. The chain joins TRBV7-8 to TRBJ1-1, with D hard to call. The CDR3 totals 15 residues. Germline values: CDR1 SGHVS, CDR2 FQNEAQ. The CDR3: CASSLGVQANTEALF. The CDR3 bases are TGTGCCAGCAGCTTAGGGGTCCAGGCGAACACTGAAGCTCTCTTT.

Turning to this clonotype: Possible read error: a much larger clone is one base away. V is TRBV2 and J is TRBJ1-3; D is unclear. Germline V lookup: CDR1 SNHLY, CDR2 FYNNEI. This CDR3 has 14 residues. Deletions cut 5 bases from V and 3 bases from J, with 11 bases between. This chain's CDR3 is CASSPGRNGNTIYF. CDR3 bases: TGTGCCAGCAGTCCCGGCAGGAATGGAAACACCATATATTTT.

The rearrangement joins TRBV5-4 to TRBJ2-1; no clear D gene. Germline V gene data show CDR1 as SGHNT and CDR2 as YYREEE (reference sequence). This CDR3 spans 11 amino acids. Trimming pared 3 bases from V and 10 bases from J, leaving 8 bases between. The CDR3 DNA sequence: TGTGCCAGCAGCTCCAACTGCGAGCAGTTCTTC. Protein sequence: CASSSNCEQFF. Full variable domain (rest looked up from reference TRBV5-4 and TRBJ2-1): ETGVTQSPTHLIKTRGQQVTLRCSSQSGHNTVSWYQQALGQGPQFIFQYYREEENGRGNFPPRFSGLQFPNYSSELNVNALELDDSALYLCASSSNCEQFFGPGTRLTVL.

This clonotype was detected ten times or more. The V call is TRBV11-2, the J call TRBJ2-4, with 10 bases matching TRBD1. There are 14 residues in the CDR3. The germline gives CDR1 SGHAT, CDR2 FQNNGV. The ends lost 2 bases at V and 7 bases at J; junction bases unmatched: 2. CDR3 DNA sequence: TGTGCCAGCAGCTTAACGGGACAGGGGAACATTCAGTACTTC. Translating gives CASSLTGQGNIQYF.

This clonotype has ten or more counts. This chain joins TRBV9 and TRBJ1-2, with D tentatively TRBD1 (6 bases). Germline CDR1 SGDLS, CDR2 YYNGEE. V lost 0 bases and J 2 bases, leaving 11 bases between the germline ends. The CDR3 runs to 15 residues. The CDR3 is CASSVAGGENYGYTF. Written as DNA, the CDR3 is TGTGCCAGCAGCGTAGCCGGGGGCGAGAACTATGGCTACACCTTC.

This clonotype was picked up a small number of times. The J gene is TRBJ2-7, the V gene TRBV7-2, with D perhaps TRBD2 (5 bases). CDR1 SGHTA and CDR2 FQGNSA come from the germline V gene. The CDR3 length is 15 residues. V lost 8 bases, J lost 3 bases, and 20 bases lay in between. In DNA form, the CDR3 reads TGTGCCAGCGGTCAAGAGGGCAGGCTAAGCTACGAGCAGTACTTC. Translated: CASGQEGRLSYEQYF. Complete variable domain (other parts from reference TRBV7-2 and TRBJ2-7): GAGVSQSPSNKVTEKGKDVELRCDPISGHTALYWYRQSLGQGLEFLIYFQGNSAPDKSGLPSDRFSAERTGGSVSTLTIQRTQQEDSAVYLCASGQEGRLSYEQYFGPGTRLTVT.

This clonotype came up many times. The chain is built from TRBV2 and TRBJ1-6; 9 positions match TRBD1. Germline CDR1 reads SNHLY; CDR2 reads FYNNEI. This CDR3 has 14 residues. The J segment lost 8 bases and the V segment lost 7 bases, leaving 6 bases of the junction unmatched. DNA of the CDR3: TGTGCCAGCACCCTGGGACAGGGCTATTCACCCCTCCACTTT. Its translation: CASTLGQGYSPLHF.

This clonotype was seen ten or more times. The chain couples TRBV20-1 to TRBJ1-1; D is uncertain. Trimming stripped 1 base from V and 12 bases from J, with 12 bases between. The CDR3 length is 11 residues. Germline values: CDR1 DFQATT, CDR2 SNEGSKA (reference sequence). The CDR3 sequence is CSARVDSLSFF. As DNA, the CDR3 is TGCAGTGCTAGAGTGGACTCTCTTTCTTTCTTT.

As to this clonotype: A read error may account for a junction end that differs from germline. The rearrangement uses TRBV10-2 and TRBJ2-5, with 9 bases matching TRBD1. There are 13 residues in the CDR3. Germline-derived CDR1 and CDR2 are WSHSY and SAAADI. CDR3 in amino acids: CASSKTGGETQYF. CDR3 DNA: TGTGCCAGTAGTAAGACAGGGGGGGAGACCCAGTACTTC.

A few counts support this clonotype. The chain uses TRBV12-3 or TRBV12-4 and TRBJ2-3, with 10 bases lining up with TRBD2. V gave up 6 bases and J gave up 5 bases; unmatched junction bases: 8. This CDR3 has 15 residues. CDR3 sequence: CASSPAGGPGDTQYF. The CDR3 DNA reads as TGTGCCAGCAGCCCAGCGGGGGGGCCGGGAGATACGCAGTATTTT.

V is TRBV3-1 and J is TRBJ2-3, with 9 bases aligning to TRBD2. Germline loops: CDR1 LGHDT, CDR2 YNNKEL (reference sequence). J gave up 1 base and V 4 bases, and 0 bases lay outside the gene matches. The CDR3 consists of 14 residues. In DNA form, the CDR3 reads TGTGCCAGCAGCCCTAGCGGGGGCACAGATACGCAGTATTTT. It translates to CASSPSGGTDTQYF.

This clonotype has ten or more counts. The V gene is TRBV7-9, the J gene TRBJ2-5, with 8 bases matching TRBD1. The CDR3 consists of 14 residues. Germline CDR1 is SEHNR and CDR2 is FQNEAQ (reference sequence). Losses at the gene ends were 5 bases for V and 1 base for J; bases not matched to a gene: 3. The CDR3 is CASSLGQGQETQYF. CDR3 nucleotides: TGTGCCAGCAGCCTTGGACAGGGCCAAGAGACCCAGTACTTC.

This clonotype was seen ten or more times. The chain couples TRBV2 to TRBJ2-3; TRBD2 matches at 14 bases. Germline loops: CDR1 SNHLY, CDR2 FYNNEI. Germline trimming cut 7 bases from V and 7 bases from J; bases unmatched to any gene: 10. The CDR3 loop spans 16 amino acids. CDR3 amino acids: CASTPGTSGRWYTQYF. The CDR3 coding sequence is TGTGCCAGCACCCCCGGGACTAGCGGGAGATGGTATACGCAGTATTTT.

This clonotype was seen ten or more times. This chain uses TRBV20-1 with TRBJ2-7, with 7 bases matching TRBD2. The V segment lost 6 bases and the J segment 7 bases; nucleotides outside the gene matches: 15. Germline V gene sequence: CDR1 DFQATT, CDR2 SNEGSKA (reference sequence). This CDR3 contains 14 residues. The CDR3 sequence: CSANPPSGTPEQYF. CDR3 DNA: TGCAGTGCCAACCCCCCCAGCGGGACGCCTGAGCAGTACTTC.

This clonotype occurred many times. J is TRBJ1-2 and V is TRBV7-9; 7 positions match TRBD1. V lost 7 bases and J lost 8; bases outside the gene matches: 13. This CDR3 has 14 residues. Germline-derived CDR1 and CDR2 are SEHNR and FQNEAQ (reference sequence). The CDR3 DNA reads as TGTGCCAGCACCCTTTTAGGGGGCGCGGACGGCTACACCTTC. This gives the protein CASTLLGGADGYTF.

This clonotype was counted a few times. The V call is TRBV12-3 or TRBV12-4, the J call TRBJ1-2; 7 bases map to TRBD1. V gave up 8 bases and J gave up 8 bases; unmatched junction bases: 5. The length of the CDR3 is 11 residues. The CDR3 DNA sequence: TGTGCCAGCGGCGACAGGGAAGGCTACACCTTC. Protein: CASGDREGYTF.